The rows below give T cell receptor beta chains drawn from one sample of a study of T cell changes during pregnancy in multiple sclerosis. This table comes from immunoSEQ multiplex PCR, and its TCRdb copy is limited to in-frame clones, with some not included. The sample carries 50,000 to 60,000 clones, approximately 91% recorded once. The sample here was CD4+ T cells from peripheral blood mononuclear cells, taken in the third trimester of pregnancy. The receptor set was obtained from a female donor with multiple sclerosis, enrolled in a pregnancy study. Both conserved end residues are part of each CDR3. The order of the fields is J gene, clone size, V gene, CDR3 protein. For some rows the clone size is stated as once, few or many, or as a class when expanded; others skip it.

>TRBJ1-3|-|TRBV7-9
CASSQPDRRTGNTIYF
>TRBJ2-7|-|TRBV2
CATSPPLLAGGPKQYF
>TRBJ2-1|-|TRBV5-4
CASSLEGHSYNEQFF
>TRBJ2-1|-|TRBV7-9
CASSLEEGLHNEQFF
>TRBJ2-5|-|TRBV7-9
CASSLWPAGVGETQYF
>TRBJ2-1|-|TRBV6-1
CASSHRAGANEQFF
>TRBJ2-1|-|TRBV30
CAWSSGRGEQFF
>TRBJ2-1|-|TRBV4-2
CASSRPRTDENEQFF
>TRBJ1-1|-|TRBV27
CASSLSPGGIGEAFF
>TRBJ1-4|-|TRBV18
CASSPQRTGGHEKLFF
>TRBJ1-2|few|TRBV21-1
CASSKFTGSYTF
>TRBJ1-2|-|TRBV11-2
CASSSPRRRAGGYTF
>TRBJ2-7|-|TRBV10-3
CAISEGGISYEQYF
>TRBJ1-4|-|TRBV20-1
CSAMVGEKLFF
>TRBJ1-6|-|TRBV9
CASSVDGRENSPLHF
>TRBJ1-5|-|TRBV2
CASSTGGTGNQPQHF
>TRBJ1-3|once|TRBV11-2
CASSLMGAGNTIYF
>TRBJ1-2|-|TRBV7-8
CASSLNSAPEGNYGYTF
>TRBJ1-4|-|TRBV28
CASGRHATNEKLFF
>TRBJ2-7|-|TRBV30
CAWGRSGIEQYF
>TRBJ2-5|-|TRBV13
CASSSARRVTQYF
>TRBJ2-1|once|TRBV5-1
CASRPGQGVHEQFF
>TRBJ1-1|-|TRBV30
CARSQANTEAFF
>TRBJ1-1|-|TRBV6-6
CASSYPQGTEAFF
>TRBJ2-3|-|TRBV7-2
CASSFASGRSTDTQYF
>TRBJ2-6|-|TRBV19
CASSLRPSRDVKRRANVLTF
>TRBJ2-1|-|TRBV19
CASSIGLTGVNEQFF
>TRBJ1-3|-|TRBV5-5
CASSFEILGNTIYF
>TRBJ1-1|once|TRBV7-2
CASSQRGGRHTEAFF
>TRBJ2-7|-|TRBV30
CAWSAGGEQYF
>TRBJ2-5|-|TRBV11-2
CASSFSYGETQYF
>TRBJ1-2|-|TRBV5-1
CASSWGGHYGYTF
>TRBJ2-7|-|TRBV18
CASSQGERSYEQYF
>TRBJ2-7|-|TRBV19
CASSLGTARREQYF
>TRBJ1-3|once|TRBV7-2
CASSARYRGDTIYF
>TRBJ1-1|-|TRBV11-3
CASSLQGTNTEAFF